The T cell receptor beta chain under discussion was sequenced for a study of T cell responses to AZD1222 COVID-19 vaccine. Study outcomes and limitations: Most donors were white British and more were female, and clonal diversity was possibly underestimated. Once two AZD1222 doses were given, Spike-specific TCR breadth and depth went up.

Points on this clone: As yet, its antigen is unknown.

The repertoire was sequenced with immunoSEQ multiplex PCR; TCRdb's copy has only in-frame clones and lacks some. The profile shows some 200,000 clones, roughly 92% of them singletons. The length of the CDR3 is 12 residues. The germline gives CDR1 GTSNPN, CDR2 SVGIG (reference sequence). V lost 4 bases and J lost 5, with 11 bases in between. This receptor was obtained from an adult in good health. The material sequenced was peripheral blood, taken on day 0 of AZD1222 vaccination. The chain is built from TRBV30 and TRBJ1-2; D call uncertain. The CDR3 reads CAWTRDGYGYTF. In nucleotides, the CDR3 is TGTGCCTGGACTAGAGACGGGTATGGCTACACCTTC.